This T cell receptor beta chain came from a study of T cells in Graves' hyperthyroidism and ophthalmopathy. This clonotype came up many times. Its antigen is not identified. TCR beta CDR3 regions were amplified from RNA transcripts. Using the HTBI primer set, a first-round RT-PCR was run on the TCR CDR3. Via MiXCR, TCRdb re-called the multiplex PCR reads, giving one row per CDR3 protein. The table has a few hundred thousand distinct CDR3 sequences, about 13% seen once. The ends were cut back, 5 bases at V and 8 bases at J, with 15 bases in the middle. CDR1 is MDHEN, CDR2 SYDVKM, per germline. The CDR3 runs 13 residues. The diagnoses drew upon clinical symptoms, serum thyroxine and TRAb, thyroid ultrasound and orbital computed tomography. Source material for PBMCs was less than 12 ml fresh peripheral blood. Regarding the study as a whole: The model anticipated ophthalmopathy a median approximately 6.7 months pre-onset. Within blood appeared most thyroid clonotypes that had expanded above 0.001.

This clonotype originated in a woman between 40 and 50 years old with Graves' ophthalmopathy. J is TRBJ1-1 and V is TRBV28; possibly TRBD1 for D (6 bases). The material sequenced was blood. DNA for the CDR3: TGTGCCAGCAGTGGACAGTTACTTACCGAAGCTTTCTTT. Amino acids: CASSGQLLTEAFF. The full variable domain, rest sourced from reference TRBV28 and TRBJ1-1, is DVKVTQSSRYLVKRTGEKVFLECVQDMDHENMFWYRQDPGLGLRLIYFSYDVKMKEKGDIPEGYSVSREKKERFSLILESASTNQTSMYLCASSGQLLTEAFFGQGTRLTVV.